This entry lists 30 T cell receptor beta chains sequenced from one sample in a study of cytomegalovirus exposure and HLA in healthy donors. This PCR relied on a set of 60 Vbeta primers and 13 Jbeta primers. The method was immunoSEQ multiplex PCR; TCRdb's version includes in-frame clones alone and lacks a portion of them. The sample has about 90,000 clones; 62% are singletons. Input material: PBMCs. These receptors all stem from a young woman in good health and CMV-seropositive.

This chain uses TRBV6-6 with TRBJ2-5; TRBD1 aligns across 9 bases. V lost 5 bases and J lost 4; bases outside the gene matches: 8. The germline gives CDR1 MNHNY, CDR2 SVGAGI (reference sequence). The CDR3 consists of 15 residues. This CDR3 reads CASSISGQGRETQYF. The CDR3 region has the DNA TGTGCCAGCAGTATTTCGGGACAGGGCAGAGAGACCCAGTACTTC.

This clone was counted a single time. The J gene is TRBJ2-7, the V gene TRBV20-1; D gene uncertain. Deletions cut 3 bases from V and 4 bases from J, with 7 bases between. The CDR3 consists of 11 residues. Looked up from germline, CDR1 is DFQATT and CDR2 is SNEGSKA (reference sequence). The chain's CDR3 is CSASQQYEQYF. The CDR3 DNA sequence: TGCAGTGCTAGTCAACAGTACGAGCAGTACTTC.

V and J are TRBV4-1 and TRBJ2-1, with 11 nucleotides matching TRBD2. The CDR3 spans 16 residues. The J segment lost 3 bases and the V segment lost 1 base, leaving 2 bases of the junction unmatched. Germline lookup yields CDR1 MGHRA and CDR2 YSYEKL. The CDR3 protein is CASSQGLAGSYNEQFF. DNA of the CDR3: TGCGCCAGCAGCCAAGGACTAGCGGGGAGCTACAATGAGCAGTTCTTC.

This clone has a single count. The CDR3 region has the DNA TGCGCCAGCAGCCAAGAAGCCCCAGCGGGGGTGAAGAACACCGGGGAGCTGTTTTTT. Translated, it gives CASSQEAPAGVKNTGELFF. This sequence joins TRBV4-1 and TRBJ2-2, with 8 positions matching TRBD2. Germline CDR1 MGHRA, CDR2 YSYEKL. The CDR3 totals 19 residues. V shed 0 bases, J shed 1 base, and the junction held 10 bases outside the gene matches.

The chain uses TRBV29-1 and TRBJ2-3; TRBD1 might be the D (7 bases). In germline, CDR1 is SQVTM, CDR2 ANQGSEA. Trimming took off 8 bases at V and 3 bases at J, with 15 bases between the two ends. CDR3 length: 13 amino acids. The CDR3 DNA sequence: TGCAGCCACGCGGGACAGCTAACAGATACGCAGTATTTT. Encoded protein: CSHAGQLTDTQYF.

V and J are TRBV6-5 and TRBJ1-2, with 7 bases matching TRBD1. V lost 10 bases and J lost 0; bases outside the gene matches: 11. The CDR3 is made up of 15 amino acids. The V gene's germline CDR1 is MNHEY and CDR2 SVGAGI. CDR3 coding DNA: TGTGCCACAACAAACCGGGACAGAGCTAACTATGGCTACACCTTC. It encodes CATTNRDRANYGYTF.

This clone showed up just a few times. The CDR3 DNA reads as TGTGCCAGCAGCTCAAGCCCGGGACAGGGAGGCGAGACCCAGTACTTC. This translates into CASSSSPGQGGETQYF. The rearrangement uses TRBV7-2 and TRBJ2-5, with 9 bases identical to TRBD1. The CDR3 covers 16 residues. After removal of 4 bases from V and 5 bases from J, the junction contained 11 bases not matched to a gene. Germline loops: CDR1 SGHTA, CDR2 FQGNSA.

V is TRBV6-5 and J is TRBJ1-5, with 8 bases aligning to TRBD1. With V trimmed by 5 bases and J by 0 bases, 3 bases remained unmatched. This CDR3 is 15 amino acids long. Germline values: CDR1 MNHEY, CDR2 SVGAGI. CDR3 sequence (DNA): TGTGCCAGCAGTCGGACAGGGCATAGCAATCAGCCCCAGCATTTT. Translated, it gives CASSRTGHSNQPQHF.

This chain uses TRBV28 with TRBJ1-2, with D possibly being TRBD1 (5 bases). CDR3 length: 14 amino acids. The V gene lost 4 bases and the J gene lost 1 base, with 10 bases spanning the gap. The germline CDR1 and CDR2 sequences are MDHEN and SYDVKM. This CDR3 reads CASSYGGDNYGYTF. The CDR3 bases are TGTGCCAGCAGTTACGGGGGGGATAACTATGGCTACACCTTC.

This sequence joins TRBV14 and TRBJ2-1, with D maybe TRBD2 (6 bases). Germline values: CDR1 SGHDN, CDR2 FVKESK. V lost 3 bases, J lost 7 bases, and 13 bases lay in between. CDR3 length equals 14 residues. CDR3 sequence (DNA): TGTGCCAGCAGCCACTTCGGAGGGGTGAATGAGCAGTTCTTC. Protein product: CASSHFGGVNEQFF.

This clone was seen a few times. The chain employs TRBV11-3 and TRBJ1-3; TRBD1 might be the D (5 bases). Trimming left V 1 base short and J 1 base short, with 8 bases between. The germline V gene has CDR1 SGHNT and CDR2 YENEEA. The length of the CDR3 is 15 residues. DNA of the CDR3: TGTGCCAGCAGCTTAGGGGGCTCGTCTGGAAACACCATATATTTT. Protein sequence: CASSLGGSSGNTIYF.

This clone was recorded a few times. V gene TRBV2 combines with J gene TRBJ2-7; the match to TRBD1 covers 12 bases. Germline assignment: CDR1 SNHLY and CDR2 FYNNEI. The CDR3 runs 14 residues. V was pared by 7 bases and J by 7 bases, with 8 bases of the junction left unmatched. DNA of the CDR3: TGTGCCAGCACTCCGGGACAGGGGGCAGGGGAGCAGTACTTC. Its translation is CASTPGQGAGEQYF.

CDR3 in DNA: TGTGCCACCCTTATCGGGACAGGGGTGTACTTC. Encoded protein: CATLIGTGVYF. The gene calls are TRBV6-1 and TRBJ2-7; TRBD1 aligns across 10 bases. Looked up from germline, CDR1 is MNHNS and CDR2 is SASEGT. CDR3 length equals 11 residues. The V segment lost 10 bases and the J segment 12 bases; nucleotides outside the gene matches: 9.

The rearrangement links TRBV4-2 to TRBJ2-1; perhaps TRBD1 as D (6 bases). Trimming pared 5 bases from V and 4 bases from J, leaving 18 bases between. Germline-derived CDR1 and CDR2 are LGHNA and YNFKEQ. The CDR3 runs 16 residues. The CDR3, as DNA: TGTGCCAGCAGCACACAAATTAGGGGGTCTTACAATGAGCAGTTCTTC. This translates into CASSTQIRGSYNEQFF.

This clone was observed once. This chain joins TRBV5-4 and TRBJ2-1; 10 bases map to TRBD2. Losses at the gene ends were 1 base for V and 6 bases for J; bases not matched to a gene: 4. CDR1 SGHNT and CDR2 YYREEE come from the germline V gene (reference sequence). The CDR3 contains 15 residues. The DNA of the CDR3 is TGTGCCAGCAGCTTGAGCGGGGGGGCCTTCAATGAGCAGTTCTTC. It yields the protein CASSLSGGAFNEQFF.

This clone was recorded only once. This chain's CDR3 is CASSEGQSNEKLFF. CDR3 in DNA: TGTGCCAGCTCCGAGGGACAGAGTAATGAAAAACTGTTTTTT. This chain links TRBV18 with TRBJ1-4; 7 nucleotides align to TRBD1. Germline-derived CDR1 and CDR2 are KGHSH and LQKENI. CDR3 length: 14 residues. V lost 6 bases and J lost 4; bases outside the gene matches: 5.

V gene TRBV19 combines with J gene TRBJ1-5; weak D call: TRBD1 (5 bases). The CDR3 runs 15 residues. Deletions cut 3 bases from V and 0 bases from J, with 9 bases between. Looked up from germline, CDR1 is LNHDA and CDR2 is SQIVND (reference sequence). The CDR3 nucleotides are TGTGCCAGTAGTATGACAGATTATAGCAATCAGCCCCAGCATTTT. This codes for CASSMTDYSNQPQHF.

The CDR3 protein is CATLSGGARNEQFF. CDR3 sequence (DNA): TGTGCCACCTTAAGCGGGGGAGCGAGGAATGAGCAGTTCTTC. This rearrangement joins TRBV19 to TRBJ2-1; 8 bases are a match to TRBD2. Losses at the gene ends were 10 bases for V and 7 bases for J; bases not matched to a gene: 12. The CDR3 has 14 residues. Germline loops: CDR1 LNHDA, CDR2 SQIVND (reference sequence).

The CDR3 sequence is CASSLFGDPGANVLTF. CDR3 nucleotide sequence: TGTGCCAGCAGCTTATTCGGGGATCCTGGGGCCAACGTCCTGACTTTC. J is TRBJ2-6 and V is TRBV7-9; the D gene is possibly TRBD2 (5 bases). The germline V and J ends were trimmed by 2 bases and 2 bases, with 10 bases remaining between them. The CDR3 runs to 16 residues. Germline V gives CDR1 SEHNR, CDR2 FQNEAQ (reference sequence).

This chain connects TRBV7-9 to TRBJ2-2; TRBD2 aligns across 8 bases. J was trimmed by 5 bases and V by 5 bases; bases with no gene match: 4. This CDR3 is built from 14 residues. Per germline, CDR1 SEHNR and CDR2 FQNEAQ (reference sequence). The CDR3 sequence is CASSNSGGTGELFF. CDR3 nucleotide sequence: TGTGCCAGCAGCAACTCGGGGGGGACCGGGGAGCTGTTTTTT.

This clone was counted a few times. The V and J genes are TRBV6-6 and TRBJ1-5; D is unresolved. CDR1 is MNHNY and CDR2 is SVGAGI in the germline V gene (reference sequence). The CDR3 covers 13 residues. V lost 6 bases and J lost 5, with 11 bases in between. The CDR3 DNA is TGTGCCAGCAGAGACACAACAGATCAGCCCCAGCATTTT. It translates to CASRDTTDQPQHF.

V is TRBV19 and J is TRBJ1-1, with 8 bases lining up with TRBD1. This CDR3 is built from 17 residues. Germline V gives CDR1 LNHDA, CDR2 SQIVND (reference sequence). J gave up 1 base and V 3 bases, and 10 bases lay outside the gene matches. The CDR3 sequence is CASSMFGGQAPNTEAFF. The CDR3 DNA reads TGTGCCAGTAGTATGTTCGGGGGACAGGCTCCGAACACTGAAGCTTTCTTT.

This clone was counted between two and nine times. The gene calls are TRBV6-5 and TRBJ2-1, with TRBD2 as a possible D gene (5 bases). This CDR3 has 13 amino acids. V was clipped by 7 bases and J by 2 bases, with 9 bases between them. Germline V gene sequence: CDR1 MNHEY, CDR2 SVGAGI. Here the CDR3 reads CASTGMPYNEQFF. The CDR3 nucleotides read TGTGCCAGCACGGGAATGCCCTACAATGAGCAGTTCTTC.

This sequence joins TRBV7-6 and TRBJ1-6; 7 bases map to TRBD1. This CDR3 is 15 amino acids long. Trimming removed 3 bases from V and 5 bases from J; junction bases left unmatched: 4. Germline CDR1 reads SGHVS; CDR2 reads FNYEAQ. CDR3 sequence reads: CASSFWDRDNSPLHF. Written as DNA, the CDR3 is TGTGCCAGCAGCTTCTGGGACAGAGATAATTCACCCCTCCACTTT. The full variable domain, in which reference TRBV7-6 and TRBJ1-6 provide the parts outside the CDR3, is GAGVSQSPRYKVTKRGQDVALRCDPISGHVSLYWYRQALGQGPEFLTYFNYEAQQDKSGLPNDRFSAERPEGSISTLTIQRTEQRDSAMYRCASSFWDRDNSPLHFGNGTRLTVT.

This clone was counted a few times. This chain uses TRBV6-5 with TRBJ2-1; 8 bases map to TRBD1. Looked up from germline, CDR1 is MNHEY and CDR2 is SVGAGI. This CDR3 comprises 14 residues. V was clipped by 2 bases and J by 8 bases; unmatched bases: 5. In nucleotides, the CDR3 is TGTGCCAGCAGTTACCCGGCAGGGGGCCATGAGCAGTTCTTC. This sequence encodes CASSYPAGGHEQFF.

The genes are TRBV5-1 and TRBJ1-2; D is possibly TRBD1 (5 bases). Germline V gene lookup returns CDR1 SGHRS and CDR2 YFSETQ. The CDR3 is 13 amino acids. V gave up 0 bases and J gave up 2 bases, with 5 bases separating them. In nucleotides, the CDR3 is TGCGCCAGCAGCTTGGAGGGGAACTATGGCTACACCTTC. This gives the protein CASSLEGNYGYTF.

J is TRBJ2-1 and V is TRBV11-3; 8 nucleotides align to TRBD1. J was trimmed by 4 bases and V by 1 base; bases with no gene match: 12. Looked up from germline, CDR1 is SGHNT and CDR2 is YENEEA. The CDR3 contains 18 residues. DNA of the CDR3: TGTGCCAGCAGCTTAGGGGCAGGGGGCGCCGGGTTTTACAATGAGCAGTTCTTC. It specifies CASSLGAGGAGFYNEQFF.

The chain couples TRBV30 to TRBJ1-5; 8 bases align to TRBD1. The V gene's germline CDR1 is GTSNPN and CDR2 SVGIG (reference sequence). Germline trimming cut 1 base from V and 3 bases from J; bases unmatched to any gene: 2. This CDR3 contains 14 residues. CDR3 sequence (DNA): TGTGCCTGGAGTGGGACAGGGCACAATCAGCCCCAGCATTTT. It codes for CAWSGTGHNQPQHF.

The chain joins TRBV18 to TRBJ1-2, with TRBD1 matching over 10 bases. This CDR3 spans 14 amino acids. Germline CDR1 reads KGHSH; CDR2 reads LQKENI. The V segment lost 3 bases and the J segment 8 bases; nucleotides outside the gene matches: 6. The CDR3, as DNA: TGTGCCAGCTCACCTTCGGGACAGGGGAAAGGCTACACCTTC. Translating it yields CASSPSGQGKGYTF.

This clone was observed a few times. The CDR3 DNA reads as TGCGCCAGCCTGCGGACAGGGGGAGGTTTAGAGACCCAGTACTTC. Protein sequence: CASLRTGGGLETQYF. The genes are TRBV5-1 and TRBJ2-5; 10 bases align to TRBD1. V trimming: 7 bases; J trimming: 4 bases; junction bases outside the gene matches: 10. The CDR3 runs to 15 residues. In germline, CDR1 is SGHRS, CDR2 YFSETQ.